This TCR beta chain appears in the sequencing data of a study of blood T cell repertoires in COVID-19. As for the study in general: The study drew acute and convalescent COVID-19 samples from the United States, Italy and Spain. Nucleic acid was either cDNA or gDNA, and it came from T cells, B-cell-depleted T cells, or PBMCs.

Original handling: Scientists estimated how many nucleated cells there were by amplifying reference gene primers. Assay used: immunoSEQ multiplex PCR; TCRdb lists only in-frame clones, some missing. V and J calls and clone size are copied from that table; D and trimming were computed from the DNA. Of 300,000 to 350,000 clones listed, about nine tenths are singletons. The CDR3 is 14 residues long. With 2 bases removed from V and 4 bases from J, the gap between germline ends came to 9 bases. The germline V gene has CDR1 KGHSH and CDR2 LQKENI. Seattle's enrolled individuals joined amid active infection and were then monitored longitudinally.

Sequenced input: peripheral blood. The rearrangement links TRBV18 to TRBJ1-3, with D unresolved. The receptor comes from a man aged 30 to 39 with COVID-19, enrolled during active disease. This CDR3 is CASSPSAGGNTIYF. The CDR3 DNA reads TGTGCCAGCTCACCATCGGCGGGGGGAAACACCATATATTTT.